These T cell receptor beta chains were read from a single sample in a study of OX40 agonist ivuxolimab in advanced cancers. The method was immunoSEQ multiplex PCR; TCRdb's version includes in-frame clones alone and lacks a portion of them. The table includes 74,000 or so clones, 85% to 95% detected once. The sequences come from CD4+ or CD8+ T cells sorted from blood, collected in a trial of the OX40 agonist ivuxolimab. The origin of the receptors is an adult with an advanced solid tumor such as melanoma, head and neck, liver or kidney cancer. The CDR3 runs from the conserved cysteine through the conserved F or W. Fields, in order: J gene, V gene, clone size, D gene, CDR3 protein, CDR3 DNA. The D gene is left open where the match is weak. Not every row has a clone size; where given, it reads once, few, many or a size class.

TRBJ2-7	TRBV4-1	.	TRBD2	CASSLEASGTYEQYF	TGCGCCAGCAGCTTAGAGGCTAGCGGGACCTACGAGCAGTACTTC
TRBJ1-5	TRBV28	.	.	CASSFVDPLNQPQHF	TGTGCCAGCAGTTTTGTCGACCCGTTAAATCAGCCCCAGCATTTT
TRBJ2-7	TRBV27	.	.	CASSGPPSYEQYF	TGTGCCAGCAGCGGGCCCCCTTCCTACGAGCAGTACTTC
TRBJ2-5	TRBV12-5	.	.	CASGKTGVQETQYF	TGTGCTAGTGGTAAGACAGGCGTCCAAGAGACCCAGTACTTC
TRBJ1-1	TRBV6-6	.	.	CASSYLGLNTEAFF	TGTGCCAGCAGTTACCTGGGATTGAACACTGAAGCTTTCTTT
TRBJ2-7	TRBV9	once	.	CASSVEGLNSFYEQYF	TGTGCCAGCAGCGTAGAGGGATTGAACAGCTTCTACGAGCAGTACTTC
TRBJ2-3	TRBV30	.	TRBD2	CAWSRTSVSTDTQYF	TGTGCCTGGAGCAGGACTAGCGTAAGCACAGATACGCAGTATTTT
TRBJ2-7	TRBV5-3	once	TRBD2	CARSPSFAGEASYEQYF	TGTGCCAGAAGCCCGTCCTTTGCGGGGGAAGCCTCCTACGAGCAGTACTTC
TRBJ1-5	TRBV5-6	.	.	CASSFHASSNQPQHF	TGTGCCAGCAGCTTCCACGCCTCTAGCAATCAGCCCCAGCATTTT
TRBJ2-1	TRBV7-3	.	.	CASSFSLGDNEQFF	TGTGCCAGCAGCTTTAGCCTCGGAGACAATGAGCAGTTCTTC
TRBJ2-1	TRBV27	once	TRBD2	CASSRTGGGSYNEQFF	TGTGCCAGCAGCCGGACGGGGGGGGGCTCCTACAATGAGCAGTTCTTC
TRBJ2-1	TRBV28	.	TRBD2	CASSLAQGTSGTYNEQFF	TGTGCCAGCAGTTTAGCACAGGGGACTAGCGGGACCTACAATGAGCAGTTCTTC
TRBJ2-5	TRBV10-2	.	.	CASSESMGETQYF	TGCGCCAGCAGTGAGTCTATGGGGGAGACCCAGTACTTC
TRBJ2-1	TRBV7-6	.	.	CASSLGYGIVNNEQFF	TGTGCCAGCAGCTTAGGGTACGGCATAGTAAACAATGAGCAGTTCTTC
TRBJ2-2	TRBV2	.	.	CASSGLASSRAGELFF	TGTGCCAGCAGCGGGCTAGCGTCTTCGAGGGCCGGGGAGCTGTTTTTT
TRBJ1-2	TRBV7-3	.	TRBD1	CASSPTTGSHYGYTF	TGTGCCAGCAGCCCAACGACAGGGTCCCACTATGGCTACACCTTC
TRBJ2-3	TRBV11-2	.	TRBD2	CASVPSGLASPDTQYF	TGTGCCAGCGTCCCCTCCGGACTAGCTAGCCCAGATACGCAGTATTTT
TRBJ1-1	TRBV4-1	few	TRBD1	CASSPGTGVMDTEAFF	TGCGCCAGCAGCCCCGGGACAGGGGTAATGGACACTGAAGCTTTCTTT
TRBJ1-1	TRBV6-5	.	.	CASSKTGVGWEAFF	TGTGCCAGCAGCAAGACAGGTGTGGGGTGGGAAGCTTTCTTT
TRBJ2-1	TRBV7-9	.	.	CASSLAGTTSYNEQFF	TGTGCCAGCAGCTTAGCCGGGACAACCTCCTACAATGAGCAGTTCTTC
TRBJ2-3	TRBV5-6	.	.	CASSLGQGSDTQYF	TGTGCCAGCAGCTTAGGGCAGGGCTCAGATACGCAGTATTTT
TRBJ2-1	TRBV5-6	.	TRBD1	CASSWDRGTYNEQFF	TGTGCCAGCAGCTGGGACAGGGGGACTTACAATGAGCAGTTCTTC
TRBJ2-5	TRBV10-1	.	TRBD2	CASSQTSGRAWGETQYF	TGCGCCAGCAGTCAGACTAGCGGGAGGGCCTGGGGAGAGACCCAGTACTTC
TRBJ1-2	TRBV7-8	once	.	CASSLTLGGVGDGYTF	TGTGCCAGCAGCTTAACCCTCGGGGGGGTCGGCGATGGCTACACCTTC
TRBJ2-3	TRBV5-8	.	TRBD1	CASSDPGGQGADTQYF	TGTGCCAGCAGCGACCCCGGGGGACAGGGCGCAGATACGCAGTATTTT
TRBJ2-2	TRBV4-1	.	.	CASSQDRGGTGELFF	TGCGCCAGCAGCCAAGATAGGGGCGGGACCGGGGAGCTGTTTTTT
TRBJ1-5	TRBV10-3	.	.	CAISEWAEISANQPQHF	TGTGCCATCAGTGAGTGGGCAGAAATTTCTGCCAATCAGCCCCAGCATTTT
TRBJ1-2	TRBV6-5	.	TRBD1	CASSDRGIDYGYTF	TGTGCCAGCTCGGACAGGGGGATCGACTATGGCTACACCTTC
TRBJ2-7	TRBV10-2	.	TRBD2	CASSDPGGFKPPYEQYF	TGCGCCAGCAGTGACCCGGGGGGTTTTAAACCCCCCTACGAGCAGTACTTC
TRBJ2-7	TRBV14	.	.	CASSQNTGYEQYF	TGTGCCAGCAGCCAAAACACGGGCTACGAGCAGTACTTC
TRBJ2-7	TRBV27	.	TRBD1	CASSWGQGREEQYF	TGTGCCAGCAGTTGGGGACAGGGGCGAGAGGAGCAGTACTTC
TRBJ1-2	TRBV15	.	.	CATSRDRSTRWGYTF	TGTGCCACCAGCAGAGATCGTTCGACTCGGTGGGGCTACACCTTC
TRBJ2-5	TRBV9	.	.	CASSVWPGETQYF	TGTGCCAGCAGCGTATGGCCTGGGGAGACCCAGTACTTC
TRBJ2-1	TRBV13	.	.	CASSLGRGSYNEQFF	TGTGCCAGCAGCTTAGGAAGGGGATCCTACAATGAGCAGTTCTTC
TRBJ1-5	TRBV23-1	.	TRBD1	CASSHQDRGGQPQHF	TGCGCCAGCAGTCACCAGGACAGGGGGGGACAGCCCCAGCATTTT
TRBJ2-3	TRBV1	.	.	CTSSQEITRLAGGATDTQYF	TGCACCAGCAGCCAAGAAATCACCCGACTAGCGGGGGGCGCCACAGATACGCAGTATTTT
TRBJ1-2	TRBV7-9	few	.	CASSLGNYGYTF	TGTGCCAGCAGCTTAGGGAACTATGGCTACACCTTC
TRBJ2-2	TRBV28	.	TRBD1	CASSLQGNGELFF	TGTGCCAGCAGCCTACAGGGGAACGGGGAGCTGTTTTTT
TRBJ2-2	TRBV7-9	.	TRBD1	CASSLTGGTNTGELFF	TGTGCCAGCAGCTTGACAGGGGGGACGAACACCGGGGAGCTGTTTTTT
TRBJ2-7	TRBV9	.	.	CASSVAGDFPYEQYF	TGTGCCAGCAGCGTAGCGGGGGACTTCCCCTACGAGCAGTACTTC
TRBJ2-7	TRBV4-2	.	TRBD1	CASSQEPTLDRGSYEQYF	TGTGCCAGCAGCCAAGAGCCCACCCTTGACAGGGGCTCCTACGAGCAGTACTTC
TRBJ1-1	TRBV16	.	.	CASSQFLTGKNTEAFF	TGTGCCAGCAGCCAATTCCTAACGGGAAAAAACACTGAAGCTTTCTTT
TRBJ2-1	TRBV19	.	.	CASSNLAIYNEQFF	TGTGCCAGTAGTAACCTCGCGATATACAATGAGCAGTTCTTC
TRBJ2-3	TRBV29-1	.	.	CSVDGSGSTDTQYF	TGCAGCGTTGATGGAAGCGGGAGCACAGATACGCAGTATTTT
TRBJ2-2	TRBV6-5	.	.	CASSASRAGELFF	TGTGCCAGCAGTGCGTCCCGGGCCGGGGAGCTGTTTTTT
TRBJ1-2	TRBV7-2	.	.	CASSPGTDYGYTF	TGTGCCAGCAGCCCCGGGACGGACTATGGCTACACCTTC
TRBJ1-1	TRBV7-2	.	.	CASSLSSQGMNTEAFF	TGTGCCAGCAGCTTGTCTTCCCAGGGTATGAACACTGAAGCTTTCTTT
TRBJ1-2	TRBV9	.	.	CASSPRWSGEGYTF	TGTGCCAGCAGCCCACGGTGGTCGGGGGAGGGCTACACCTTC
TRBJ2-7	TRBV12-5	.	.	CASGSGGNYEQYF	TGTGCTAGTGGTTCTGGGGGAAACTACGAGCAGTACTTC
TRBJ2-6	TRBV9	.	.	CASSRPGHQSEANVLTF	TGTGCCAGCAGCAGGCCGGGACACCAATCTGAGGCCAACGTCCTGACTTTC
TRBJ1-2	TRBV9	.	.	CASSVDGGNGNYGYTF	TGTGCCAGCAGCGTAGACGGAGGGAATGGCAACTATGGCTACACCTTC
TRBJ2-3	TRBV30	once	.	CAWRAEGLPLTDTQYF	TGTGCCTGGAGAGCCGAGGGACTGCCTCTCACAGATACGCAGTATTTT
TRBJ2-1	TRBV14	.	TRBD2	CASSQRTSGGTPTFAEQFF	TGTGCCAGCAGCCAACGGACTAGCGGGGGGACGCCTACCTTCGCGGAGCAGTTCTTC
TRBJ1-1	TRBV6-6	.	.	CASSYVGVGTEAFF	TGTGCCAGCAGTTACGTGGGGGTGGGGACTGAAGCTTTCTTT